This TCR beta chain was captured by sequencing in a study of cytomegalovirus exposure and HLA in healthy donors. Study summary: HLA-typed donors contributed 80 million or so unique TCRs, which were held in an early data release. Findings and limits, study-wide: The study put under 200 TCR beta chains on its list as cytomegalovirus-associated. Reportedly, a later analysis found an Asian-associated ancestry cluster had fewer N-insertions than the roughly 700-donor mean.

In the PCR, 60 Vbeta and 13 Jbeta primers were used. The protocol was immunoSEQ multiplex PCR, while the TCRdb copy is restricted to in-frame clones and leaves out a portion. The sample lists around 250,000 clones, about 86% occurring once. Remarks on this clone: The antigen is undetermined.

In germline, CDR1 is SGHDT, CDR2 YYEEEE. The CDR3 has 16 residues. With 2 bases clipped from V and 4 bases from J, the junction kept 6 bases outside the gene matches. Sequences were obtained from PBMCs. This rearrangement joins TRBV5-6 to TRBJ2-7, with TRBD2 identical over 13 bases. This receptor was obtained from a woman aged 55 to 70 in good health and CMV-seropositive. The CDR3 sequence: CASSFSGTSGTYEQYF. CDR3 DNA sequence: TGTGCCAGCAGCTTCTCCGGGACTAGCGGGACATACGAGCAGTACTTC.